Below are 22 T cell receptor beta chains sequenced from a single sample in a study of shared clonotypes between healthy human individuals. This table comes from immunoSEQ multiplex PCR, and its TCRdb copy is limited to in-frame clones, with some not included. The sample shows about 690,000 clones, roughly 91% of them seen only once. Sequenced input: memory CD8+ T cells from PBMCs. Stated subset: CD45RO+ cells pooled with CCR7-negative TemRA cells. The receptors were sampled from a man aged 18 to 35 in good health. Some clones in this sample may be carry-over from other donors' samples.

In this sample, this clone turned up many times. The V call is TRBV7-3, the J call TRBJ2-3; no reliable D call. Germline V gene lookup returns CDR1 SGHTA and CDR2 FQGTGA. The CDR3 consists of 15 residues. Trimming took off 2 bases at V and 2 bases at J, with 11 bases between the two ends. The CDR3 sequence is CASSLFSTPTDTQYF. The CDR3 DNA follows: TGTGCCAGCAGCTTATTCAGCACCCCCACAGATACGCAGTATTTT.

Comments on this clone: The same CDR3 is also encoded by other DNA sequences in this sample. The V and J genes are TRBV27 and TRBJ1-5, with TRBD1 as a possible D gene (5 bases). Germline V gives CDR1 MNHEY, CDR2 SMNVEV (reference sequence). V gave up 5 bases and J gave up 4 bases, with 9 bases separating them. The CDR3 covers 13 residues. CDR3 DNA sequence: TGTGCCAGCAGTCGGGGGAGGAATCAGCCCCAGCATTTT. The encoded protein is CASSRGRNQPQHF.

The chain employs TRBV7-9 and TRBJ1-1; D is unclear. The germline V and J ends were trimmed by 3 bases and 7 bases, with 9 bases remaining between them. The germline gives CDR1 SEHNR, CDR2 FQNEAQ (reference sequence). This CDR3 spans 12 amino acids. This chain's CDR3 is CASSFVGDEAFF. The CDR3 DNA reads TGTGCCAGCAGCTTCGTAGGCGATGAAGCTTTCTTT.

V is TRBV27 and J is TRBJ1-4, with TRBD1 matching 7 bases. The J segment lost 4 bases and the V segment lost 6 bases, leaving 14 bases of the junction unmatched. This CDR3 has 17 residues. In germline, CDR1 is MNHEY, CDR2 SMNVEV (reference sequence). The CDR3 nucleotides read TGTGCCAGCAGCTTGACTTACGGGACAGCCCTTAATGAAAAACTGTTTTTT. This translates into CASSLTYGTALNEKLFF.

The rearrangement joins TRBV25-1 to TRBJ2-3; 7 nucleotides line up with TRBD2. CDR1 and CDR2 from the germline V gene are MGHDK and SYGVNS. Trimming took 7 bases from V and 5 from J; bases not matched to a gene: 6. CDR3 length: 13 amino acids. This CDR3 is CASTGLVGDTQYF. CDR3 DNA sequence: TGTGCCAGCACAGGACTAGTGGGAGATACGCAGTATTTT.

V is TRBV4-1 and J is TRBJ2-7, with TRBD2 identical over 7 bases. The CDR3 loop spans 16 amino acids. Looked up from germline, CDR1 is MGHRA and CDR2 is YSYEKL. Trimming cost V 1 base and J 0 bases; bases outside gene matches: 6. CDR3: CASSQGSLAASYEQYF. In DNA form, the CDR3 reads TGCGCCAGCAGCCAAGGTAGTCTAGCGGCCTCCTACGAGCAGTACTTC.

V usage is TRBV7-9 and J usage is TRBJ2-7; 7 nucleotides match TRBD1. This CDR3 region has 13 residues. Germline CDR1 reads SEHNR; CDR2 reads FQNEAQ (reference sequence). Losses at the gene ends were 5 bases for V and 2 bases for J; bases not matched to a gene: 3. CDR3 amino acids: CASSQTGTYEQYF. CDR3 nucleotide sequence: TGTGCCAGCAGCCAGACAGGGACCTACGAGCAGTACTTC.

The V gene is TRBV5-8, the J gene TRBJ2-7; D is perhaps TRBD2 (5 bases). Trimming took 4 bases from V and 6 from J, leaving 20 bases between them. Germline V gene data show CDR1 as SGHTS and CDR2 as YDEGEE. This CDR3 spans 15 amino acids. CDR3 in amino acids: CASSQRTFLGSEQYF. The CDR3 DNA reads as TGTGCCAGCAGCCAAAGGACCTTTTTAGGGAGCGAGCAGTACTTC. The full variable domain, completed using reference TRBV5-8 and TRBJ2-7, is EAGVTQSPTHLIKTRGQQATLRCSPISGHTSVYWYQQALGLGLQFLLWYDEGEERNRGNFPPRFSGRQFPNYSSELNVNALELEDSALYLCASSQRTFLGSEQYFGPGTRLTVT.

The chain combines TRBV29-1 with TRBJ2-1; 12 nucleotides align to TRBD2. This CDR3 has 13 amino acids. Germline assignment: CDR1 SQVTM and CDR2 ANQGSEA. V dropped 8 bases and J dropped 4; count of bases not matched to a gene: 3. The CDR3 nucleotides read TGCAGCACTGGACTAGCGGGATACAATGAGCAGTTCTTC. It codes for CSTGLAGYNEQFF.

This clone was seen repeatedly, ten times or more. V and J are TRBV2 and TRBJ1-1; D not certain. Germline V gene data show CDR1 as SNHLY and CDR2 as FYNNEI. The CDR3 has 13 residues. V was cut by 10 bases and J by 5 bases, with 17 bases left in between. This CDR3 reads CATRVEVWTEAFF. CDR3 sequence (DNA): TGTGCCACGCGGGTGGAGGTATGGACTGAAGCTTTCTTT.

The chain couples TRBV11-2 to TRBJ1-1; tentatively, D is TRBD1 (5 bases). V lost 5 bases to trimming and J lost 6 bases, with 13 bases between them. This CDR3 is 13 amino acids long. Looked up from germline, CDR1 is SGHAT and CDR2 is FQNNGV. CDR3 amino acids: CASSPRGVAEAFF. In nucleotides, the CDR3 is TGTGCCAGCAGCCCCCGAGGGGTGGCTGAAGCTTTCTTT.

The gene calls are TRBV4-2 and TRBJ2-1; D ambiguous. This CDR3 region has 14 residues. The germline V gene encodes CDR1 LGHNA and CDR2 YNFKEQ. V lost 0 bases, J lost 12 bases, and 15 bases lay in between. The CDR3 coding sequence is TGTGCCAGCAGCCAAGAGGGCCGGATTTATTCGCAGTTCTTC. As protein: CASSQEGRIYSQFF.

J is TRBJ1-5 and V is TRBV28; 7 positions agree with TRBD1. From germline, CDR1 is MDHEN and CDR2 SYDVKM. This CDR3 has 14 residues. V trimming: 4 bases; J trimming: 4 bases; junction bases outside the gene matches: 4. The CDR3 reads CASSWTGINQPQHF. The CDR3, as DNA: TGTGCCAGCAGTTGGACAGGCATAAATCAGCCCCAGCATTTT.

The J gene is TRBJ2-1, the V gene TRBV7-9, with TRBD2 matching 12 bases. The CDR3 consists of 18 residues. V shed 0 bases and J 4 bases; nucleotides not matched to a gene: 7. Germline CDR1 is SEHNR and CDR2 is FQNEAQ (reference sequence). The chain's CDR3 is CASSLAQPSGGVYNEQFF. CDR3 sequence (DNA): TGTGCCAGCAGCTTAGCGCAGCCTAGCGGGGGGGTGTACAATGAGCAGTTCTTC.

This chain connects TRBV6-1 to TRBJ2-1, with D perhaps TRBD1 or TRBD2 (5 bases each). From germline, CDR1 is MNHNS and CDR2 SASEGT. V lost 2 bases, J lost 10 bases, and 9 bases lay in between. The CDR3 length is 12 residues. In DNA form, the CDR3 reads TGTGCCAGCAGTGAATTGGGGACCGAGCAGTTCTTC. Its translation: CASSELGTEQFF.

V usage is TRBV19 and J usage is TRBJ1-2; perhaps TRBD1 as D (6 bases). Per germline, CDR1 LNHDA and CDR2 SQIVND (reference sequence). V lost 6 bases, J lost 8 bases, and 22 bases lay in between. CDR3 length: 15 amino acids. The CDR3 DNA follows: TGTGCCAGTAGAATGACCGGGACACCCAGCGGAGGCTACACCTTC. Its translation is CASRMTGTPSGGYTF.

The chain combines TRBV27 with TRBJ1-1, with D maybe TRBD1 (6 bases). V was cut by 2 bases and J by 0 bases, with 25 bases left in between. Germline CDR1 MNHEY, CDR2 SMNVEV (reference sequence). The CDR3 spans 20 residues. The CDR3 here is CASSLDGSGTLFSMNTEAFF. The CDR3, as DNA: TGTGCCAGCAGTTTAGATGGGTCCGGGACACTTTTTTCGATGAACACTGAAGCTTTCTTT.

There are a few counts of this clone. CDR3: CASSPPPGFRSYEQYF. The CDR3 nucleotides are TGTGCCAGCAGCCCTCCTCCCGGCTTTCGGTCCTACGAGCAGTACTTC. The J gene is TRBJ2-7, the V gene TRBV7-9; D is unresolved. The CDR3 contains 16 residues. Germline assignment: CDR1 SEHNR and CDR2 FQNEAQ (reference sequence). V lost 5 bases, J lost 1 base, and 18 bases lay in between.

The chain couples TRBV5-5 to TRBJ2-7; D gene unclear. The CDR3 runs 14 residues. V lost 0 bases to trimming and J lost 3 bases, with 10 bases between them. CDR1 is SGHKS, CDR2 YYEKEE, per germline (reference sequence). CDR3 DNA: TGTGCCAGCAGCTTGGGGGGTGTACGCTACGAGCAGTACTTC. Protein: CASSLGGVRYEQYF.

V and J are TRBV27 and TRBJ2-1; TRBD2 matches 11 bases. The ends lost 4 bases at V and 7 bases at J; junction bases unmatched: 9. Germline-derived CDR1 and CDR2 are MNHEY and SMNVEV (reference sequence). CDR3 length equals 16 residues. CDR3 residues: CASSSTGLAVGNEQFF. The CDR3 bases are TGTGCCAGCAGTTCTACGGGACTAGCGGTGGGAAATGAGCAGTTCTTC.

The rearrangement uses TRBV7-9 and TRBJ2-7; D remains ambiguous. This CDR3 is built from 14 residues. Germline values: CDR1 SEHNR, CDR2 FQNEAQ (reference sequence). Trimming cost V 2 bases and J 1 base, with 9 bases left between them. The CDR3 is CASSLLSKSYEQYF. CDR3 coding DNA: TGTGCCAGCAGCTTACTCTCTAAATCCTACGAGCAGTACTTC.

The V call is TRBV7-8, the J call TRBJ2-1, with D perhaps TRBD2 (6 bases). The CDR3 contains 17 residues. Germline V lookup: CDR1 SGHVS, CDR2 FQNEAQ. The V gene lost 5 bases and the J gene lost 1 base, with 18 bases spanning the gap. The CDR3 sequence: CASSEPSGLFSYNEQFF. DNA of the CDR3: TGTGCCAGCAGCGAACCCAGCGGGCTCTTTTCCTACAATGAGCAGTTCTTC.